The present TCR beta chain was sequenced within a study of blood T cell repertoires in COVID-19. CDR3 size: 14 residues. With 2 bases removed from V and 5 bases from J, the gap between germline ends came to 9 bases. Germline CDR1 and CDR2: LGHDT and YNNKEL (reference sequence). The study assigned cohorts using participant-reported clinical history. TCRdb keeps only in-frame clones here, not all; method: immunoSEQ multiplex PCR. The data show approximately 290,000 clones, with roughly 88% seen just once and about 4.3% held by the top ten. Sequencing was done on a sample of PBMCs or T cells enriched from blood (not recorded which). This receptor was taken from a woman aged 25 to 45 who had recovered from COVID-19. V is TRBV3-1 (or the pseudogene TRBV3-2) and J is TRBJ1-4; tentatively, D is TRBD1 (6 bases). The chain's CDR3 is CASSQQGLNEKLFF. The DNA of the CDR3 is TGTGCCAGCAGCCAACAGGGGCTCAATGAAAAACTGTTTTTT.